The source of this T cell receptor beta chain is a study of CD8 T cells in Susac syndrome (dated by TCRdb to the late 2010s). For context, the study as a whole: Of the Susac syndrome patients who were sequenced, eight were in clinical remission while six had clinically active disease. Susac syndrome patients were therapy-naive, on corticosteroids (some also receiving IVIg), or on IVIg alone at blood withdrawal. The study used repertoire sequencing to test whether antigen drove CD8+ T cell activation and differentiation in Susac syndrome. The study compared CD8+ T cell repertoire clonality among eleven to twelve healthy donors, 14 Susac syndrome patients and 15 multiple sclerosis patients. The research as a whole found: Susac syndrome CD8+ repertoires showed clonal expansion, highest in CD8+ TEMRA cells and greater in clinically active than remitting patients. Approximately 17 Susac-specific public clones were identified in the total CD8+ repertoire, and 5 or 6 Susac-specific public clones were identified in the CD8+ TEMRA repertoire. The number of individuals in the TCR sequencing and HLA analysis was acknowledged as relatively small.

High-throughput TCR beta sequencing profiled peripheral blood CD8+ and CD4+ T cells from healthy donors, Susac syndrome patients and multiple sclerosis patients. Recently defined diagnostic criteria for definite or probable disease were met by the Susac syndrome patients. CD8+ TEMRA cells were enriched by FACS, while bulk CD8+ and CD4+ T cells were purified by magnetic negative isolation. Blood was collected in EDTA tubes and processed within 24 hours, with PBMCs isolated through density gradient centrifugation. PBMCs intended for TCR sequencing were frozen in liquid nitrogen and were later thawed in a 37 degrees C water bath. The sorted or isolated CD4+, CD8+ and CD8+ TEMRA cells had a purity of 90% or higher. For this clonotype: The antigen it recognizes is unknown. There are no base qualities to consult, and no much larger clone falls within one base.

RNA was extracted using the RNeasy kit, and roughly 0.5 to 1 microgram was reverse transcribed with random hexamers. TCR beta CDR3 regions were amplified with the immunoSEQ multiplex PCR assay covering 54 Vbeta and 13 Jbeta segments. To correct PCR amplification bias, a synthetic template baseline was used for both primer optimization and computational correction. Under the source paper's analysis protocol: Only productive sequences were kept, with reads annotated to V, D and J genes according to IMGT and analyzed in immunoSEQ Analyzer. To calculate clonality, Shannon entropy was normalized by log2 of the number of productive unique sequences and then subtracted from one. For each patient and control, public and private clones were evaluated within the 100 most prevalent clones. Clones were defined as Susac-specific if absent from the healthy and MS cohorts, from some 1,000 published viral clones and from other ImmuneACCESS disease sequences. The raw public data were reprocessed by TCRdb itself: fastp quality trimming at Q25, MiXCR clonotype calling, in-frame beta chains only. Rows matching on CDR3 protein sequence are summarized as one entry with the most common DNA and genes. V and J calls and clone size were set by TCRdb, not the authors. This sample comprises 100,000 to 150,000 distinct CDR3 sequences, roughly 94% of them detected only once. The ten largest clones add up to roughly 0.29% of the sample.

The TCR sequence derives from a human donor with Susac syndrome. The sample consisted of CD8+ T cells from PBMCs.

The CDR3: CASSAGPYGYTF. The nucleotide sequence is given as TGTGCCAGCAGCGCGGGGCCTTATGGCTACACCTTC. The chain was built from TRBV9 and TRBJ1-2; matching of 5 bases hints at TRBD1 as the D gene. CDR1 SGDLS and CDR2 YYNGEE were looked up in the germline V gene. Trimming removed 3 bases from V and 5 bases from J, leaving 8 bases between the germline ends. Spanning cysteine to phenylalanine, the CDR3 consists of 12 amino acids. The retained sequence is limited to the CDR3, 36 bases, with the frame set at the first base.